The next 32 T cell receptor beta chains were all read from a single sample in a study of blood T cell repertoires in COVID-19 (dated by TCRdb to the early 2020s). Libraries were prepared through the immunoSEQ multiplex PCR assay. The source is immuneACCESS, and TCRdb retained only in-frame sequences with V and J called. Part of the clones is not carried over; for the studies checked, unresolved V genes explain less than half of this, and the remainder is unexplained. The sample table contains fewer than 350,000 clones; only one count was recorded for about 85% of them. The ten largest clones add up to 2.5% to 3% of the sample. What was sequenced was PBMCs or T cells enriched from blood (not recorded which). The receptor source for this set is a woman aged 50 to 60 who had recovered from COVID-19.

The V call is TRBV2, the J call TRBJ1-4; TRBD1 aligns across 9 bases. The CDR3 spans 15 residues. Losses at the gene ends were 2 bases for V and 7 bases for J; bases not matched to a gene: 5. The germline gives CDR1 SNHLY, CDR2 FYNNEI. Here the CDR3 DNA reads TGTGCCAGCAGTGAAAAGGGACAGGGTTTTGAAAAACTGTTTTTT. Its protein is CASSEKGQGFEKLFF.

The sample holds one count of this clone. The CDR3 loop is CASSASPGLKYAGYEQYF. DNA of the CDR3: TGTGCCAGCAGTGCCTCCCCGGGACTCAAATACGCGGGGTACGAGCAGTACTTC. The chain combines TRBV28 with TRBJ2-7, with D possibly matching TRBD2 (6 bases). The V gene's germline CDR1 is MDHEN and CDR2 SYDVKM. V was trimmed by 5 bases and J by 4 bases, leaving 27 bases between them. This CDR3 spans 18 amino acids.

This chain links TRBV7-6 with TRBJ2-5; 10 bases fit TRBD2. There are 18 residues in the CDR3. Germline V gene lookup returns CDR1 SGHVS and CDR2 FNYEAQ. J gave up 2 bases and V 5 bases, and 14 bases lay outside the gene matches. CDR3 sequence: CASSPGIVAGGLQETQYF. The CDR3 DNA reads as TGTGCCAGCAGCCCGGGAATCGTAGCGGGGGGACTTCAAGAGACCCAGTACTTC.

V is TRBV7-6 and J is TRBJ2-3; 11 nucleotides line up with TRBD2. CDR3 length: 15 amino acids. Germline V gives CDR1 SGHVS, CDR2 FNYEAQ. The V gene end was trimmed by 1 base and the J gene end by 10 bases; junction bases not matched to a gene: 7. CDR3: CASSLGSHSGRAQYF. In DNA form, the CDR3 reads TGTGCCAGCAGCTTAGGGTCCCATAGCGGGAGGGCGCAGTATTTT.

The chain is built from TRBV3-1 (or the pseudogene TRBV3-2) and TRBJ1-5; D gene unclear. CDR1 and CDR2 from the germline V gene are LGHDT and YNNKEL (reference sequence). This CDR3 spans 14 amino acids. Trimming stripped 1 base from V and 5 bases from J, with 9 bases between. CDR3 sequence (DNA): TGTGCCAGCAGCCAAGGCGTAAGAGATCAGCCCCAGCATTTT. Residues: CASSQGVRDQPQHF.

V is TRBV7-2 and J is TRBJ1-4; no firm D call. The CDR3 runs to 14 residues. Trimming took 2 bases from V and 4 from J, leaving 8 bases between them. CDR1 is SGHTA and CDR2 is FQGNSA in the germline V gene. The CDR3 bases are TGTGCCAGCAGCTTAACGGTTCTTAATGAAAAACTGTTTTTT. Its protein is CASSLTVLNEKLFF.

The V and J genes are TRBV3-1 (or the pseudogene TRBV3-2) and TRBJ2-7; 9 nucleotides match TRBD1. Germline assignment: CDR1 LGHDT and CDR2 YNNKEL (reference sequence). The CDR3 totals 16 residues. J was trimmed by 3 bases and V by 4 bases; bases with no gene match: 10. The CDR3 reads CASSPQHGTGHYEQYF. Written as DNA, the CDR3 is TGTGCCAGCAGCCCGCAGCACGGGACAGGGCACTACGAGCAGTACTTC.

About this clone itself: A far larger clone is a single base away, which makes a read error likely. The chain recombines TRBV11-2 with TRBJ1-2; D is uncertain. This CDR3 has 11 residues. V lost 3 bases to trimming and J lost 4 bases, with 3 bases between them. CDR1 and CDR2 (germline): SGHAT, FQNNGV. CDR3 sequence reads: CASSFGYGYTF. The CDR3 bases are TGTGCCAGCAGCTTCGGCTATGGCTACACCTTC.

The V and J genes are TRBV30 and TRBJ2-7, with a tentative D call TRBD1 (5 bases). The V gene lost 0 bases and the J gene lost 0 bases, with 12 bases spanning the gap. The CDR3 has 15 residues. Per the germline V gene, CDR1 is GTSNPN and CDR2 is SVGIG (reference sequence). CDR3 coding DNA: TGTGCCTGGAGTGTACCAGGGATTAGCTCCTACGAGCAGTACTTC. Amino acid sequence: CAWSVPGISSYEQYF.

This clone occurred once. For the CDR3, the DNA is TGCGCCAGCAGCTTGTACACAGGGAGGAACACTGAAGCTTTCTTT. Its translation is CASSLYTGRNTEAFF. The V gene is TRBV5-1, the J gene TRBJ1-1, with D maybe TRBD1 (6 bases). Germline V gene lookup returns CDR1 SGHRS and CDR2 YFSETQ. Trimming cost V 1 base and J 1 base, with 11 bases left between them. The CDR3 is 15 amino acids.

There are a few counts of this clone. This sequence joins TRBV24-1 and TRBJ2-2; the D gene is possibly TRBD2 (5 bases). The V and J ends lost 6 bases and 1 base respectively, with 8 bases between them. Per germline, CDR1 KGHDR and CDR2 SFDVKD. The CDR3 totals 14 residues. The CDR3 DNA is TGTGCCACCAGTCGGAGCGGGAACACCGGGGAGCTGTTTTTT. Its translation is CATSRSGNTGELFF.

This clone occurred once. CDR3 nucleotide sequence: TGTGCCAGCAGCTACCTGGATCGCGGGACAGGTAAACACTACGAGCAGTACTTC. It encodes CASSYLDRGTGKHYEQYF. This chain links TRBV11-2 with TRBJ2-7; TRBD1 aligns across 8 bases. Germline CDR1 SGHAT, CDR2 FQNNGV. This CDR3 is built from 18 residues. With V trimmed by 4 bases and J by 3 bases, 17 bases remained unmatched.

This clone was counted once. The chain has TRBV19 and TRBJ1-1; 9 nucleotides align to TRBD1. Looked up from germline, CDR1 is LNHDA and CDR2 is SQIVND (reference sequence). CDR3 length equals 17 residues. V lost 5 bases to trimming and J lost 6 bases; unmatched junction nucleotides: 16. CDR3 region: CASSVSGTGFFGAEAFF. CDR3 sequence (DNA): TGTGCCAGTAGTGTCTCCGGGACAGGGTTTTTCGGGGCTGAAGCTTTCTTT.

This chain connects TRBV18 to TRBJ1-1, with 7 bases aligning to TRBD1. The CDR3 runs to 15 residues. Germline V gene sequence: CDR1 KGHSH, CDR2 LQKENI. V was pared by 2 bases and J by 8 bases, with 11 bases of the junction left unmatched. CDR3 sequence reads: CASSPVGQVIMEAFF. The DNA for the CDR3 is TGTGCCAGCTCACCAGTAGGACAGGTGATTATGGAAGCTTTCTTT.

The table lists this clone with a few counts. V is TRBV7-8 and J is TRBJ2-5, with 8 bases matching TRBD2. Germline V lookup: CDR1 SGHVS, CDR2 FQNEAQ. The J segment lost 7 bases and the V segment lost 3 bases, leaving 7 bases of the junction unmatched. The CDR3 contains 14 residues. CDR3 nucleotide sequence: TGTGCCAGCAGCTTTCAGCGGGGGTACGGGACCCAGTACTTC. It encodes CASSFQRGYGTQYF.

V is TRBV29-1 and J is TRBJ2-7; 11 nucleotides agree with TRBD1. This CDR3 spans 15 amino acids. After removal of 6 bases from V and 5 bases from J, the junction contained 12 bases not matched to a gene. Germline CDR1 SQVTM, CDR2 ANQGSEA. This CDR3 is CSVGTGTGGVHEQYF. DNA for the CDR3: TGCAGCGTGGGAACCGGGACAGGGGGGGTACACGAGCAGTACTTC.

The rearrangement links TRBV7-2 to TRBJ1-1, with D perhaps matching TRBD1 (6 bases). This CDR3 is built from 18 residues. The V gene lost 4 bases and the J gene lost 0 bases, with 21 bases spanning the gap. CDR1 is SGHTA and CDR2 is FQGNSA in the germline V gene. CDR3 nucleotides: TGTGCCAGCAGCTCTCAGGGGAACCGACAGACTATGAACACTGAAGCTTTCTTT. As protein: CASSSQGNRQTMNTEAFF.

The gene calls are TRBV5-4 and TRBJ2-7, with D tentatively TRBD1 (6 bases). V was clipped by 4 bases and J by 1 base, with 9 bases between them. The CDR3 loop spans 13 amino acids. Germline V gene sequence: CDR1 SGHNT, CDR2 YYREEE (reference sequence). CDR3 loop: CASSPDRSYEQYF. CDR3 nucleotide sequence: TGTGCCAGCAGCCCTGACAGGTCCTACGAGCAGTACTTC.

The chain links TRBV19 to TRBJ2-3; 12 bases are a match to TRBD2. This CDR3 has 15 amino acids. V dropped 3 bases and J dropped 4; count of bases not matched to a gene: 2. From germline, CDR1 is LNHDA and CDR2 SQIVND (reference sequence). As DNA, the CDR3 is TGTGCCAGTAGTATGACTAGCGGGAGATCAGATACGCAGTATTTT. Translating gives CASSMTSGRSDTQYF.

V is TRBV6-5 and J is TRBJ2-7; 10 nucleotides align to TRBD1. V was clipped by 0 bases and J by 1 base; unmatched bases: 3. This CDR3 contains 16 residues. Germline values: CDR1 MNHEY, CDR2 SVGAGI. For the CDR3, the DNA is TGTGCCAGCAGTTACTCTTCGGGACAGGGGTCCTACGAGCAGTACTTC. Translating gives CASSYSSGQGSYEQYF.

The chain links TRBV6-5 to TRBJ2-3, with D perhaps TRBD1 (5 bases). Between the trimmed V and J ends, which lost 5 bases and 2 bases, there was a span of 11 bases. CDR3 length equals 14 residues. The germline V gene has CDR1 MNHEY and CDR2 SVGAGI. For the CDR3, the DNA is TGTGCCAGCAGTATAGGACATACCACAGATACGCAGTATTTT. This translates into CASSIGHTTDTQYF.

V gene TRBV2 combines with J gene TRBJ1-2; D perhaps matches TRBD1 (6 bases). V was pared by 2 bases and J by 4 bases, with 14 bases between. Looked up from germline, CDR1 is SNHLY and CDR2 is FYNNEI. The CDR3 loop spans 15 amino acids. The CDR3 sequence: CASSEIRGGGYGYTF. The CDR3 coding sequence is TGTGCCAGCAGTGAAATCCGCGGGGGCGGCTATGGCTACACCTTC.

Ten or more counts support this clone. The chain couples TRBV7-9 to TRBJ2-2, with D possibly TRBD2 on 6 matching bases. CDR3 length equals 15 residues. Germline V lookup: CDR1 SEHNR, CDR2 FQNEAQ (reference sequence). V was pared by 5 bases and J by 4 bases, with 14 bases between. The CDR3 loop reads CASSRGLEVTGELFF. CDR3 DNA sequence: TGTGCCAGCAGCAGGGGACTGGAGGTCACCGGGGAGCTGTTTTTT. Full variable domain (missing parts from reference TRBV7-9 and TRBJ2-2): DTGVSQNPRHKITKRGQNVTFRCDPISEHNRLYWYRQTLGQGPEFLTYFQNEAQLEKSRLLSDRFSAERPKGSFSTLEIQRTEQGDSAMYLCASSRGLEVTGELFFGEGSRLTVL.

This clone appeared a few times. The rearrangement joins TRBV6-5 to TRBJ1-1, with D unresolved. The ends were cut back, 6 bases at V and 4 bases at J, with 12 bases in the middle. The CDR3 is made up of 13 amino acids. Germline V gene sequence: CDR1 MNHEY, CDR2 SVGAGI. The chain's CDR3 is CASRTSGRTEAFF. The CDR3 DNA reads TGTGCCAGCAGGACCAGCGGCCGCACTGAAGCTTTCTTT.

J is TRBJ2-3 and V is TRBV3-1 (or the pseudogene TRBV3-2), with 8 bases identical to TRBD2. The V gene end was trimmed by 3 bases and the J gene end by 2 bases; junction bases not matched to a gene: 4. The CDR3 sequence is 15 residues long. CDR1 is LGHDT, CDR2 YNNKEL, per germline (reference sequence). CDR3 sequence: CASSHWREDTDTQYF. The CDR3 region has the DNA TGTGCCAGCAGCCACTGGCGGGAGGACACAGATACGCAGTATTTT.

The chain employs TRBV19 and TRBJ1-4; D gene ambiguous. V gave up 4 bases and J gave up 9 bases, with 15 bases separating them. The V gene's germline CDR1 is LNHDA and CDR2 SQIVND (reference sequence). The CDR3 length is 14 residues. CDR3 amino acids: CASSTRRGSKKLFF. For the CDR3, the DNA is TGTGCCAGTAGTACCCGGCGGGGAAGTAAAAAACTGTTTTTT.

This chain joins TRBV9 and TRBJ2-7; tentative D call: TRBD2 (6 bases). The CDR3 runs to 14 residues. Germline-derived CDR1 and CDR2 are SGDLS and YYNGEE. With 4 bases removed from V and 6 bases from J, the gap between germline ends came to 17 bases. CDR3 in amino acids: CASSRDFSFLEQYF. The CDR3 coding sequence is TGTGCCAGCAGCAGGGACTTCTCCTTCCTCGAGCAGTACTTC.

This sequence joins TRBV7-9 and TRBJ1-5; 8 bases fit TRBD1. V lost 3 bases to trimming and J lost 2 bases; unmatched junction nucleotides: 0. The CDR3 has 14 residues. In germline, CDR1 is SEHNR, CDR2 FQNEAQ (reference sequence). CDR3 loop: CASSLGQGNQPQHF. The DNA for the CDR3 is TGTGCCAGCAGCTTGGGACAGGGCAATCAGCCCCAGCATTTT. The full variable domain, rest sourced from reference TRBV7-9 and TRBJ1-5, is DTGVSQNPRHKITKRGQNVTFRCDPISEHNRLYWYRQTLGQGPEFLTYFQNEAQLEKSRLLSDRFSAERPKGSFSTLEIQRTEQGDSAMYLCASSLGQGNQPQHFGDGTRLSIL.

V and J are TRBV6-1 and TRBJ2-7; 10 bases map to TRBD1. This CDR3 is built from 15 residues. Germline values: CDR1 MNHNS, CDR2 SASEGT. Trimming took 0 bases from V and 4 from J; bases not matched to a gene: 3. The CDR3 is CASSEAGTGVYEQYF. CDR3 sequence (DNA): TGTGCCAGCAGTGAAGCGGGGACAGGGGTTTACGAGCAGTACTTC.

The chain uses TRBV7-7 and TRBJ1-1; no reliable D call. The V end was cut by 2 bases, the J end by 0 bases, with 4 bases between. This CDR3 contains 13 residues. Germline CDR1 SSHAT, CDR2 FNYEAQ (reference sequence). CDR3 DNA: TGTGCCAGCAGCTTACAGGTGAACACTGAAGCTTTCTTT. It translates to CASSLQVNTEAFF. The full variable domain, rest sourced from reference TRBV7-7 and TRBJ1-1, is GAGVSQSPRYKVTKRGQDVTLRCDPISSHATLYWYQQALGQGPEFLTYFNYEAQPDKSGLPSDRFSAERPEGSISTLTIQRTEQRDSAMYRCASSLQVNTEAFFGQGTRLTVV.

The rearrangement uses TRBV28 and TRBJ2-2; a weak D match, TRBD2 (6 bases). The V end lost 8 bases, the J end lost 6 bases, and 19 bases lay between the germline ends. CDR1 MDHEN and CDR2 SYDVKM come from the germline V gene. The CDR3 totals 15 residues. Written as DNA, the CDR3 is TGTGCCAGCGTGGGTCGGATCCCGGGAGCCGGGGAGCTGTTTTTT. This translates into CASVGRIPGAGELFF.

The J gene is TRBJ1-3, the V gene TRBV11-2; 7 bases map to TRBD1. Looked up from germline, CDR1 is SGHAT and CDR2 is FQNNGV. The CDR3 has 19 residues. The ends lost 3 bases at V and 3 bases at J; junction bases unmatched: 17. The CDR3 protein is CASSFSPTTDRMGGNTIYF. In nucleotides, the CDR3 is TGTGCCAGCAGCTTCAGCCCAACGACGGACAGGATGGGTGGAAACACCATATATTTT.